The 9 T cell receptor beta chains below were found in one sample sequenced in a study of graft-versus-host responses after intestinal transplantation (dated by TCRdb to the early 2020s). The protocol used for the library was the immunoSEQ multiplex PCR assay. Entries here come from immuneACCESS through TCRdb and include only in-frame sequences with V and J called. Some clones fail to appear in such tables; in the studies checked, an unresolved V gene covers under half of the shortfall, and the cause of the remainder is unknown. The table for this sample lists more than 15,000 clones; 38% of them were counted only once. Of the sample, around 3.5% falls within the top ten clones. The label giving this sample's time point can be read as: cells obtained before transplantation from donor or recipient. In the mixed lymphocyte reactions, approximately 200,000 CFSE-labeled pre-transplant responders were plated with approximately 200,000 irradiated violet-dye-labeled stimulators and cultured for approximately six days.

The sequenced sample was alloreactive CD8+ T cells from a mixed lymphocyte reaction culture, obtained before intestinal transplant. Reading the label with the study, this specimen's cell subset or site is: CFSE-low proliferating T cells sorted from roughly six-day pre-transplant mixed lymphocyte reaction (GvH or HvG direction). These receptor sequences come from a human patient who received an intestinal transplant.

The chain uses TRBV15 and TRBJ1-5; D remains unclear. The ends were cut back, 8 bases at V and 0 bases at J, with 14 bases in the middle. The CDR3 contains 15 residues. Germline V gene lookup returns CDR1 LNHNV and CDR2 YYDKDF (reference sequence). The CDR3 coding sequence is TGTGCCACCCACTCCGGCGGATATAGCAATCAGCCCCAGCATTTT. As protein: CATHSGGYSNQPQHF.

V usage is TRBV19 and J usage is TRBJ1-2; D may be TRBD1 (5 bases). The V end was cut by 6 bases, the J end by 5 bases, with 25 bases between. The CDR3 covers 17 residues. Germline CDR1 LNHDA, CDR2 SQIVND (reference sequence). CDR3 in DNA: TGTGCCAGTAGCACGTGGGGACTATTCATGTCGAAATATGGCTACACCTTC. Its translation: CASSTWGLFMSKYGYTF.

The V gene is TRBV5-8, the J gene TRBJ1-1; D is uncertain. CDR3 length: 14 amino acids. CDR1 and CDR2 from the germline V gene are SGHTS and YDEGEE. The V end lost 4 bases, the J end lost 1 base, and 11 bases lay between the germline ends. The CDR3 DNA follows: TGTGCCAGCAGCGGAGGAGGGAGGAACACTGAAGCTTTCTTT. Translated, it gives CASSGGGRNTEAFF.

The chain recombines TRBV5-1 with TRBJ1-2; 7 bases align to TRBD1. The CDR3 runs to 14 residues. The germline CDR1 and CDR2 sequences are SGHRS and YFSETQ. V lost 3 bases, J lost 6 bases, and 8 bases stayed unmatched. Written as DNA, the CDR3 is TGCGCCAGCAGCTACGCAGGGGGTGGGGATGGCTACACCTTC. Residues: CASSYAGGGDGYTF.

A few counts support this clone. The chain joins TRBV9 to TRBJ1-1; 9 nucleotides align to TRBD1. CDR3 length: 15 residues. Germline V gene data show CDR1 as SGDLS and CDR2 as YYNGEE. With 0 bases clipped from V and 6 bases from J, the junction kept 6 bases outside the gene matches. The CDR3, as DNA: TGTGCCAGCAGCGTAGGGGGGACAGGGAGGGCTGAAGCTTTCTTT. Protein: CASSVGGTGRAEAFF.

This clone was counted a few times. CDR3 bases: TGTGCCTGGAGTGTAGCGGGAGACTCCCTCGAGCAGTACTTC. Its protein is CAWSVAGDSLEQYF. V usage is TRBV30 and J usage is TRBJ2-7; 8 bases agree with TRBD2. Germline assignment: CDR1 GTSNPN and CDR2 SVGIG (reference sequence). The CDR3 totals 14 residues. V trimming: 0 bases; J trimming: 6 bases; junction bases outside the gene matches: 7.

V and J are TRBV7-9 and TRBJ2-3; D is ambiguous. Trimming pared 4 bases from V and 2 bases from J, leaving 7 bases between. Germline-derived CDR1 and CDR2 are SEHNR and FQNEAQ (reference sequence). The CDR3 is made up of 13 amino acids. CDR3 sequence (DNA): TGTGCCAGCAGCTCCTTTTCCACAGATACGCAGTATTTT. It translates to CASSSFSTDTQYF. The full variable domain, its missing parts supplied by reference TRBV7-9 and TRBJ2-3, is DTGVSQNPRHKITKRGQNVTFRCDPISEHNRLYWYRQTLGQGPEFLTYFQNEAQLEKSRLLSDRFSAERPKGSFSTLEIQRTEQGDSAMYLCASSSFSTDTQYFGPGTRLTVL.

This chain connects TRBV13 to TRBJ2-1, with D tentatively TRBD2 (6 bases). Trimming removed 5 bases at V and 7 bases at J, with 21 bases between. The CDR3 is 16 amino acids. Germline CDR1 PRHDT, CDR2 FYEKMQ (reference sequence). Here the CDR3 DNA reads TGTGCCAGCAGCGCAGGTCTATTAGCTGCGGGAAATGAGCAGTTCTTC. It codes for CASSAGLLAAGNEQFF.

The CDR3: CASSPPVTGGSGEGYTF. The DNA of the CDR3 is TGTGCCAGCTCACCACCGGTGACAGGGGGGAGCGGAGAAGGCTACACCTTC. V usage is TRBV18 and J usage is TRBJ1-2; TRBD1 matches at 9 bases. V was clipped by 0 bases and J by 8 bases; unmatched bases: 13. The CDR3 contains 17 residues. Germline V lookup: CDR1 KGHSH, CDR2 LQKENI.